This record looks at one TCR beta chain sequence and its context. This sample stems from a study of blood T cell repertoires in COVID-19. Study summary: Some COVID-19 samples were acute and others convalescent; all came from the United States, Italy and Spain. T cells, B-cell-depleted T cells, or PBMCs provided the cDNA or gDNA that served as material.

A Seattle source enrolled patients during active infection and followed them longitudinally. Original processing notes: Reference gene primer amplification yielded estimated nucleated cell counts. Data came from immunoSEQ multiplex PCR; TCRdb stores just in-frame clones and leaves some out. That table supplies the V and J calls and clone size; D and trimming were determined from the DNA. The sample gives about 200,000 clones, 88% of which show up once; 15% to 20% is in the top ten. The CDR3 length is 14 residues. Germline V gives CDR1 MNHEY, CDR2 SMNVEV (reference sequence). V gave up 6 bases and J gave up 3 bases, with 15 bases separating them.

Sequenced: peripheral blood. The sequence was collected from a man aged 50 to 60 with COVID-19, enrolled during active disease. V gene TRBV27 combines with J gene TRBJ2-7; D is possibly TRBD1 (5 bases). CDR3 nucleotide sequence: TGTGCCAGCAGGAAAAATGGGCAGGGCTACGAGCAGTACTTC. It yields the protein CASRKNGQGYEQYF.